This T cell receptor beta chain was recovered during a study of CD8+ T cells in alopecia areata. In each case, RNA was isolated and then reverse transcribed into cDNA as the sequencing template. TCRdb keeps only in-frame clones here, not all; method: immunoSEQ multiplex PCR. The repertoire holds approximately 150,000 clones, 65% to 75% seen once, with over 9.5% in the top ten. This CDR3 is built from 13 residues. Trimming stripped 5 bases from V and 2 bases from J, with 9 bases between. Germline CDR1 and CDR2: SGHVS and FQNEAQ. This clone has only a few counts. A read error likely explains this, since a far larger clone differs by one base.

This receptor was obtained from a human donor with alopecia areata. Sequencing used CD8+ T cells sorted from blood, obtained at week 0. The rearrangement joins TRBV7-8 to TRBJ2-5; D is undetermined. CDR3 residues: CASSQGGQETQYF. The CDR3 DNA reads TGTGCCAGCAGCCAAGGCGGACAAGAGACCCAGTACTTC.